The 24 T cell receptor beta chains below come from one sample, sequenced in a study of CD8 T cells in Susac syndrome. Roughly 0.45 to 1 ug RNA was reverse transcribed with random hexamers. TCRdb reprocessed the immunoSEQ multiplex PCR reads via MiXCR and lists one record per CDR3 protein. The table has about 130,000 distinct CDR3 sequences, around 80% seen once. The sequencing input was CD8+ T cells from PBMCs. These receptor sequences come from a human donor with multiple sclerosis.

This clonotype was picked up one time. V is TRBV28 and J is TRBJ1-5, with D possibly TRBD1 on 5 matching bases. The V and J ends lost 6 bases and 4 bases respectively, with 16 bases between them. Germline CDR1 reads MDHEN; CDR2 reads SYDVKM. The CDR3 extends over 15 amino acids. CDR3 sequence: CASRLWQGGNQPQHF. The DNA for the CDR3 is TGTGCCAGCAGGCTTTGGCAGGGAGGTAATCAGCCCCAGCATTTT.

This clonotype appeared a single time. This rearrangement joins TRBV30 to TRBJ1-4, with 7 bases matching TRBD1. The CDR3 totals 17 residues. V lost 4 bases to trimming and J lost 4 bases; unmatched junction nucleotides: 15. Per the germline V gene, CDR1 is GTSNPN and CDR2 is SVGIG (reference sequence). The CDR3 coding sequence is TGTGCCTGGATCCCGGGACAGTTGGGGCTCTATAATGAAAAACTGTTTTTT. It translates to CAWIPGQLGLYNEKLFF.

This clonotype was picked up a small number of times. V usage is TRBV6-1 and J usage is TRBJ1-1; the D gene is possibly TRBD1 (6 bases). CDR1 and CDR2 (germline): MNHNS, SASEGT. Trimming took off 5 bases at V and 8 bases at J, with 18 bases between the two ends. This CDR3 is built from 14 residues. In nucleotides, the CDR3 is TGTGCCAGCAGTTTCTTTATACAGGGAATCGAAGCTTTCTTT. Translating it yields CASSFFIQGIEAFF.

The chain links TRBV28 to TRBJ1-2; 7 bases fit TRBD1. The trim removed 4 bases at V and 3 bases at J, leaving 11 bases unmatched. This CDR3 is 16 amino acids long. Germline V gene lookup returns CDR1 MDHEN and CDR2 SYDVKM. The DNA for the CDR3 is TGTGCCAGCAGTTCTCCTCGAGGGACAGTAGACTATGGCTACACCTTC. It is translated as CASSSPRGTVDYGYTF.

V is TRBV18 and J is TRBJ2-6; 7 bases match TRBD1. V was pared by 5 bases and J by 0 bases, with 10 bases of the junction left unmatched. Per the germline V gene, CDR1 is KGHSH and CDR2 is LQKENI. This CDR3 spans 18 amino acids. In DNA, the CDR3 is TGTGCCAGCTCATCCTACAGGGGTATGCGCTCTGGGGCCAACGTCCTGACTTTC. Amino acids: CASSSYRGMRSGANVLTF. The full variable domain, with the rest looked up from reference TRBV18 and TRBJ2-6, is NAGVMQNPRHLVRRRGQEARLRCSPMKGHSHVYWYRQLPEEGLKFMVYLQKENIIDESGMPKERFSAEFPKEGPSILRIQQVVRGDSAAYFCASSSYRGMRSGANVLTFGAGSRLTVL.

The V and J genes are TRBV7-2 and TRBJ1-2; D is perhaps TRBD1 (5 bases). This CDR3 has 16 residues. Germline loops: CDR1 SGHTA, CDR2 FQGNSA. Trimming took off 0 bases at V and 3 bases at J, with 14 bases between the two ends. The CDR3 loop is CASSLAGRGSDYGYTF. The DNA of the CDR3 is TGTGCCAGCAGCTTAGCGGGGAGGGGCAGCGACTATGGCTACACCTTC.

This clonotype was detected only a few times. This chain connects TRBV27 to TRBJ2-2, with 7 bases matching TRBD2. The CDR3 is made up of 14 amino acids. Germline V gives CDR1 MNHEY, CDR2 SMNVEV (reference sequence). Trimming at V came to 3 bases and at J to 7 bases, leaving 5 bases not matched to a gene. CDR3 nucleotides: TGTGCCAGCAGTTTTAGGGGCGGGAGCGGGGAGCTGTTTTTT. Protein sequence: CASSFRGGSGELFF.

V gene TRBV5-1 combines with J gene TRBJ2-7; possibly TRBD2 for D (6 bases). In germline, CDR1 is SGHRS, CDR2 YFSETQ. There are 15 residues in the CDR3. The V gene lost 0 bases and the J gene lost 3 bases, with 13 bases spanning the gap. CDR3 amino acids: CASSLEPSGVYEQYF. CDR3 nucleotide sequence: TGCGCCAGCAGCTTGGAACCGTCGGGAGTCTACGAGCAGTACTTC.

The chain couples TRBV5-6 to TRBJ2-5; D is ambiguous. CDR1 and CDR2 from the germline V gene are SGHDT and YYEEEE. Trimming took off 4 bases at V and 5 bases at J, with 15 bases between the two ends. This CDR3 comprises 14 residues. The CDR3 loop is CASSQRAFWETQYF. CDR3 DNA: TGTGCCAGCAGCCAACGAGCCTTCTGGGAGACCCAGTACTTC.

The J gene is TRBJ1-5, the V gene TRBV6-2 or TRBV6-3, with 11 bases lining up with TRBD1. The V gene's germline CDR1 is MNHEY and CDR2 SVGEGT. J gave up 6 bases and V 0 bases, and 1 base lay outside the gene matches. The CDR3 consists of 15 residues. The CDR3 loop reads CASSYSGTGGQPQHF. As DNA, the CDR3 is TGTGCCAGCAGTTACTCGGGGACAGGGGGTCAGCCCCAGCATTTT.

The genes are TRBV9 and TRBJ2-1, with 9 nucleotides matching TRBD2. V lost 1 base, J lost 3 bases, and 5 bases stayed unmatched. CDR1 is SGDLS and CDR2 is YYNGEE in the germline V gene. This CDR3 comprises 16 residues. In nucleotides, the CDR3 is TGTGCCAGCAGCGTAAATGAGCGGGAGGACTACAATGAGCAGTTCTTC. Protein sequence: CASSVNEREDYNEQFF.

The chain carries TRBV19 and TRBJ2-1; D remains ambiguous. Trimming removed 1 base at V and 1 base at J, with 8 bases between. This CDR3 spans 15 amino acids. Germline lookup yields CDR1 LNHDA and CDR2 SQIVND (reference sequence). CDR3 loop: CASSIGSSSYNEQFF. Here the CDR3 DNA reads TGTGCCAGTAGTATAGGCAGTTCATCCTACAATGAGCAGTTCTTC.

The gene calls are TRBV12-3 or TRBV12-4 and TRBJ1-5, with D uncertain. This CDR3 has 13 amino acids. Trimming took 5 bases from V and 4 from J, leaving 9 bases between them. The CDR3 here is CASSRVGNQPQHF. Here the CDR3 DNA reads TGTGCCAGCAGTAGGGTTGGTAATCAGCCCCAGCATTTT.

The table lists this clonotype with a few counts. The chain carries TRBV12-3 or TRBV12-4 and TRBJ1-4; 9 bases are a match to TRBD1. J was trimmed by 7 bases and V by 6 bases; bases with no gene match: 3. This CDR3 has 13 amino acids. Here the CDR3 DNA reads TGTGCCAGCAGGGGACAGGGAGGTGAAAAACTGTTTTTT. Translating gives CASRGQGGEKLFF.

The table lists this clonotype with a few counts. The chain uses TRBV6-1 and TRBJ2-2; 7 bases fit TRBD2. The CDR3 contains 16 residues. The V gene end was trimmed by 7 bases and the J gene end by 3 bases; junction bases not matched to a gene: 11. Germline V gene data show CDR1 as MNHNS and CDR2 as SASEGT. CDR3 nucleotide sequence: TGTGCCAGCATCCTTCAGGCTAGCGGTTACACCGGGGAGCTGTTTTTT. Translated, it gives CASILQASGYTGELFF.

Ten or more counts support this clonotype. J is TRBJ2-3 and V is TRBV5-4, with TRBD2 identical over 12 bases. The CDR3 consists of 15 residues. Trimming removed 7 bases from V and 3 bases from J; junction bases left unmatched: 6. The germline V gene has CDR1 SGHNT and CDR2 YYREEE (reference sequence). CDR3 region: CASHTLAGGTDTQYF. The CDR3 DNA follows: TGTGCCAGCCATACCCTAGCGGGGGGGACAGATACGCAGTATTTT.

The chain combines TRBV4-1 with TRBJ2-7, with 9 bases fitting TRBD1. Looked up from germline, CDR1 is MGHRA and CDR2 is YSYEKL. There are 15 residues in the CDR3. The J segment lost 6 bases and the V segment lost 5 bases, leaving 11 bases of the junction unmatched. CDR3 nucleotide sequence: TGCGCCAGCAGCAGCACCTTGGGGACAGGGTTCGAGCAGTACTTC. Amino acid sequence: CASSSTLGTGFEQYF.

V usage is TRBV7-9 and J usage is TRBJ2-1, with D unresolved. V lost 1 base to trimming and J lost 10 bases, with 8 bases between them. This CDR3 comprises 12 residues. Germline values: CDR1 SEHNR, CDR2 FQNEAQ (reference sequence). The DNA of the CDR3 is TGTGCCAGCAGCTTAGGTTTACAGGAGCAGTTCTTC. Amino acid sequence: CASSLGLQEQFF.

This chain links TRBV7-9 with TRBJ1-2, with D possibly being TRBD1 (6 bases). Between the trimmed V and J ends, which lost 4 bases and 4 bases, there was a span of 19 bases. The CDR3 runs 16 residues. Germline V gives CDR1 SEHNR, CDR2 FQNEAQ (reference sequence). The CDR3 bases are TGTGCCAGCAGCTCCCTTCGACAGGATTTTGCCTATGGCTACACCTTC. Encoded protein: CASSSLRQDFAYGYTF.

The chain links TRBV20-1 to TRBJ2-1; D unclear. The CDR3 covers 12 residues. Germline-derived CDR1 and CDR2 are DFQATT and SNEGSKA (reference sequence). V lost 1 base and J 5 bases, leaving 6 bases between the germline ends. CDR3 nucleotide sequence: TGCAGTGCTAGAGTAAAGGACAATGAGCAGTTCTTC. Translating gives CSARVKDNEQFF.

The chain couples TRBV12-3 or TRBV12-4 to TRBJ2-1; D not certain. The V end lost 3 bases, the J end lost 3 bases, and 12 bases lay between the germline ends. The CDR3 extends over 15 amino acids. As DNA, the CDR3 is TGTGCCAGCAGTTTGCCAGGAAGTCGCTACAATGAGCAGTTCTTC. Translating gives CASSLPGSRYNEQFF.

The CDR3 sequence is CASNLDRPAGKGANVLTF. DNA of the CDR3: TGTGCCAGCAACCTGGACAGGCCCGCCGGTAAGGGGGCCAACGTCCTGACTTTC. This chain uses TRBV28 with TRBJ2-6; 7 bases fit TRBD1. J lost 4 bases, V lost 7 bases, and 16 bases had no gene match. The length of the CDR3 is 18 residues. Per germline, CDR1 MDHEN and CDR2 SYDVKM.

This clonotype was picked up a small number of times. The CDR3 sequence is CASSAGMNTEAFF. The DNA of the CDR3 is TGTGCCAGTAGTGCCGGGATGAACACTGAAGCTTTCTTT. The gene calls are TRBV19 and TRBJ1-1; unclear D gene. Per the germline V gene, CDR1 is LNHDA and CDR2 is SQIVND (reference sequence). Trimming pared 5 bases from V and 0 bases from J, leaving 7 bases between. The CDR3 length is 13 residues. The whole variable domain, remainder taken from reference TRBV19 and TRBJ1-1, is DGGITQSPKYLFRKEGQNVTLSCEQNLNHDAMYWYRQDPGQGLRLIYYSQIVNDFQKGDIAEGYSVSREKKESFPLTVTSAQKNPTAFYLCASSAGMNTEAFFGQGTRLTVV.

The chain couples TRBV5-5 to TRBJ1-1; D remains ambiguous. Germline V CDR1 and CDR2: SGHKS, YYEKEE (reference sequence). The CDR3 totals 13 residues. V was trimmed by 0 bases and J by 4 bases, leaving 7 bases between them. CDR3 amino acids: CASSLGLVTEAFF. DNA for the CDR3: TGTGCCAGCAGCTTGGGGCTGGTCACTGAAGCTTTCTTT.